What follows are 11 T cell receptor beta chains derived from one specimen sequenced in a study of CD8 T cells in ankylosing spondylitis. In TCRdb, the 5' RACE reads were re-called with MiXCR into one record per CDR3 protein. Among 250,000 to 350,000 distinct CDR3 sequences listed, roughly 20% were seen once. The sample consisted of blood, either unsorted or a sorted T cell fraction (not recorded which). These receptors came from a female donor with ankylosing spondylitis or in good health (not recorded which).

A few counts support this clonotype. V is TRBV19 and J is TRBJ1-5; maybe TRBD1 (5 bases). Germline CDR1 reads LNHDA; CDR2 reads SQIVND (reference sequence). V was shortened by 7 bases and J by 5 bases, with 9 bases between the two germline ends. The CDR3 spans 12 residues. CDR3 sequence reads: CASMGGDQPQHF. In nucleotides, the CDR3 is TGTGCCAGTATGGGGGGAGATCAGCCCCAGCATTTT.

This clonotype has only a few counts. The chain links TRBV7-2 to TRBJ1-1, with unresolved D. Germline assignment: CDR1 SGHTA and CDR2 FQGNSA. The CDR3 is 15 amino acids. V gave up 1 base and J gave up 2 bases, with 11 bases separating them. CDR3: CASSLGQVVNTEAFF. In nucleotides, the CDR3 is TGTGCCAGCAGCTTAGGGCAGGTTGTAAACACTGAAGCTTTCTTT.

Turning to this clonotype: An end of the junction does not agree with germline; a read error may underlie this. The chain combines TRBV7-2 with TRBJ2-3; TRBD1 aligns across 7 bases. This CDR3 has 15 amino acids. Germline V gene sequence: CDR1 SGHTA, CDR2 FQGNSA. DNA of the CDR3: TGTGCCAGCAGCCCTCCCCCCGTTGGGACAGATACGCAGAATTTT. The encoded protein is CASSPPPVGTDTQNF.

The chain combines TRBV7-2 with TRBJ2-1; 7 nucleotides align to TRBD2. Germline-derived CDR1 and CDR2 are SGHTA and FQGNSA. J lost 5 bases, V lost 7 bases, and 8 bases had no gene match. The CDR3 is 14 residues long. The CDR3 DNA reads as TGTGCCAGCAACAGCCTAGCGGACCACAATGAGCAGTTCTTC. This sequence encodes CASNSLADHNEQFF.

The J gene is TRBJ2-1, the V gene TRBV5-1, with TRBD1 as a possible D gene (5 bases). CDR1 and CDR2 (germline): SGHRS, YFSETQ. The V gene lost 1 base and the J gene lost 0 bases, with 11 bases spanning the gap. The CDR3 has 16 residues. CDR3 region: CASSLRGSSSYNEQFF. DNA of the CDR3: TGCGCCAGCAGCTTGAGGGGCAGTAGCTCCTACAATGAGCAGTTCTTC. The entire variable domain, with the rest obtained from reference TRBV5-1 and TRBJ2-1, is as follows: KAGVTQTPRYLIKTRGQQVTLSCSPISGHRSVSWYQQTPGQGLQFLFEYFSETQRNKGNFPGRFSGRQFSNSRSEMNVSTLELGDSALYLCASSLRGSSSYNEQFFGPGTRLTVL.

This clonotype was counted a few times. V gene TRBV5-1 combines with J gene TRBJ2-1, with D perhaps TRBD2 (5 bases). This CDR3 contains 15 residues. V was trimmed by 4 bases and J by 8 bases, leaving 19 bases between them. Germline-derived CDR1 and CDR2 are SGHRS and YFSETQ. CDR3 DNA: TGCGCCAGCAGCGTGGCGTCAAATTGGCGGGATGAGCAGTTCTTC. Translating gives CASSVASNWRDEQFF.

This clonotype was recorded many times. V usage is TRBV6-1 and J usage is TRBJ2-7; the match to TRBD2 covers 14 bases. Trimming removed 3 bases from V and 2 bases from J; junction bases left unmatched: 0. The CDR3 has 15 amino acids. Germline CDR1 MNHNS, CDR2 SASEGT. The CDR3, as DNA: TGTGCCAGCAGTGAGACTAGCGGGAGGGCCTACGAGCAGTACTTC. Amino acids: CASSETSGRAYEQYF.

Regarding this clonotype: A junction boundary mismatches the germline segment, possibly from a read error. The V call is TRBV4-2, the J call TRBJ2-1; D remains ambiguous. Germline assignment: CDR1 LGHNA and CDR2 YNFKEQ. The CDR3 has 15 residues. The CDR3 here is CASSQGPVGYNEQLF. CDR3 in DNA: TGTGCCAGCAGCCAAGGTCCGGTAGGGTACAATGAGCAGTTATTC.

This clonotype was seen only a few times. The chain is built from TRBV24-1 and TRBJ1-4, with D unclear. Germline V gene sequence: CDR1 KGHDR, CDR2 SFDVKD. The CDR3 spans 15 residues. Trimming took 0 bases from V and 5 from J, leaving 9 bases between them. The CDR3 bases are TGTGCCACCAGTGATTTGGCAGGAGAGAATGAAAAACTGTTTTTT. It specifies CATSDLAGENEKLFF.

This clonotype has just a few counts. The chain links TRBV28 to TRBJ2-1; tentatively, D is TRBD1 or TRBD2 (5 bases each). The CDR3 is 13 amino acids. With 2 bases removed from V and 6 bases from J, the gap between germline ends came to 8 bases. The germline CDR1 and CDR2 sequences are MDHEN and SYDVKM. The CDR3 loop is CASSLRGPNEQFF. CDR3 sequence (DNA): TGTGCCAGCAGTTTACGGGGACCCAATGAGCAGTTCTTC.

The rearrangement uses TRBV20-1 and TRBJ2-1, with a possible D match to TRBD2 (6 bases). The germline V gene encodes CDR1 DFQATT and CDR2 SNEGSKA (reference sequence). Trimming pared 3 bases from V and 3 bases from J, leaving 12 bases between. The CDR3 is made up of 14 amino acids. DNA for the CDR3: TGCAGTGCTAGCTCCGGGACTCACTACAATGAGCAGTTCTTC. Amino acid sequence: CSASSGTHYNEQFF.